The sequence of this T cell receptor (beta chain) was determined in a study of T cell repertoires in cytomegalovirus infection (dated by TCRdb to 2018 to 2020). Notes on the research overall: Alongside well-studied HLA-B-restricted epitopes, the peptide stimulations were aimed at recently identified HLA-C-restricted CMV epitopes, whose presentation resists viral immunomodulation. Donor HLA type was relevant to the analysis, because carriage of CMV infection together with the matching HLA type was indicated by public TCR beta signatures.

Notes on this clonotype: The antigen this receptor binds is unknown. The input lacks base qualities; no much larger clone sits a single base away.

Study-wide findings and limitations: In both this cohort and an independent cohort of 352 donors, the cumulative frequency of public TCR beta family members distinguished carriers of CMV infection plus the relevant HLA type. The ex vivo response was dominated by HLA-C-restricted CMV-specific TCR beta clonotypes, and the single most frequent clonotype in two of eight donors was supplied by these HLA-C-restricted clonotypes.

Explained via the paper, the treatment or condition label denotes: in vitro stimulation with specific CMV peptide epitopes to enrich CMV-specific T cells. The instrument was an Illumina HiSeq 1500. TCRdb reran the public reads through fastp at Q25 and MiXCR, keeping productive beta chains. Entries that share a CDR3 protein sequence are merged under the most common genes and DNA. Across this sample there are roughly 730,000 distinct CDR3 sequences, with 33% seen only once. The ten largest clones capture around a sixth of the sample. The germline V gene gives CDR1 as MGHRA and CDR2 as YSYEKL. From the cysteine through the phenylalanine, the CDR3 covers 14 amino acids. The retained sequence is limited to the CDR3, 42 bases, with the frame set at the first base. The V end gives up 4 bases and the J end 7 bases, leaving 8 bases in the junction not matched to a gene.

The specimen was cultured PBMCs, collected from culture after CMV antigen stimulation. The origin of this receptor is a human donor in good health (CMV status not recorded). Some clones in this sample may be carry-over from other donors' samples. Recombination connected TRBV4-1 to TRBJ2-7, and TRBD1 aligns with 9 junction nucleotides. In nucleotide form, the sequence is TGCGCCAGCAGCCCGGGACAGGGAGAGCTAGAGCAGTACTTC. The encoded protein is CASSPGQGELEQYF.